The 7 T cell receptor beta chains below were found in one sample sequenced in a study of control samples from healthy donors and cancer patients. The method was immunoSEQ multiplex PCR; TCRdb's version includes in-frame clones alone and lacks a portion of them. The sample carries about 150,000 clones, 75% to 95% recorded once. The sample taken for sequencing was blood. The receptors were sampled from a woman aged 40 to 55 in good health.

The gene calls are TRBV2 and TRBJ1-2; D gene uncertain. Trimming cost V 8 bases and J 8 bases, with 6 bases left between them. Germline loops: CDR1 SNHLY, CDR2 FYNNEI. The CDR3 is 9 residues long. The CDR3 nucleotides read TGTGCCAGCCCAACCGGCTACACCTTC. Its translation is CASPTGYTF.

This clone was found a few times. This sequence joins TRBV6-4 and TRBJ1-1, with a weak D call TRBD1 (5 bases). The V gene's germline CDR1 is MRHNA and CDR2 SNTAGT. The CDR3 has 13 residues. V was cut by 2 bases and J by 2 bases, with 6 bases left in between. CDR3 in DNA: TGTGCCAGCAGTGACCGGGACAACACTGAAGCTTTCTTT. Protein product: CASSDRDNTEAFF.

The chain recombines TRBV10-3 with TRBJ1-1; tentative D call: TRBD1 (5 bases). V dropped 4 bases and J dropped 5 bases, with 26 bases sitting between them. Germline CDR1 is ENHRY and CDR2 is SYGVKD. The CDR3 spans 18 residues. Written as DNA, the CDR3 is TGTGCCATCAGTGCCGCCTCCGGGGCTCACCCTGGGGTAACTGAAGCTTTCTTT. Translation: CAISAASGAHPGVTEAFF.

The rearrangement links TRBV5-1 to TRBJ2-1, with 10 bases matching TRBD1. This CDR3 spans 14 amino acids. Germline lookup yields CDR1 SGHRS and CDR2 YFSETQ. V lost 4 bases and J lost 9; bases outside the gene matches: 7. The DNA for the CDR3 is TGCGCCAGCAGCGGGGGGACAGGGGATGGTGAGCAGTTCTTC. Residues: CASSGGTGDGEQFF.

The CDR3: CAVGDTHYGYTF. The CDR3 DNA is TGTGCAGTAGGGGACACCCACTATGGCTACACCTTC. The rearrangement joins TRBV7-9 to TRBJ1-2; tentative D call: TRBD1 (6 bases). The CDR3 runs to 12 residues. Germline V gives CDR1 SEHNR, CDR2 FQNEAQ (reference sequence).

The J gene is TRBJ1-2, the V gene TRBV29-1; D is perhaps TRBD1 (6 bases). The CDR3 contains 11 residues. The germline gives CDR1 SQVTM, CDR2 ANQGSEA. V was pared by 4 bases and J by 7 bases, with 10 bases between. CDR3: CSVVGGFGYTF. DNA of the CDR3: TGCAGCGTTGTTGGGGGCTTTGGCTACACCTTC.

The CDR3: CASSVGLANTGELFF. The CDR3 bases are TGTGCCAGCAGCGTAGGACTAGCGAACACCGGGGAGCTGTTTTTT. This chain joins TRBV9 and TRBJ2-2, with a possible D match to TRBD2 (6 bases). The CDR3 loop spans 15 amino acids. Looked up from germline, CDR1 is SGDLS and CDR2 is YYNGEE. V was pared by 0 bases and J by 0 bases, with 6 bases between.